This is a list of T cell receptor beta chains from one sample in a study of cytomegalovirus exposure and HLA in healthy donors. Using immunoSEQ multiplex PCR, the repertoire was profiled, and TCRdb retains in-frame clones only, with some absent. The table includes about 160,000 clones, about 71% detected once. Sequencing was done on a sample of PBMCs. The receptors originated from a man aged 50-60 years in good health and CMV-seronegative. Each CDR3 is given without its conserved first and last residue.

j_call	v_call	cdr3_aa
TRBJ2-3	TRBV5-6	ASSLVTLPGTDTQY
TRBJ2-7	TRBV5-4	ASSRDRDRASYEQY
TRBJ2-3	TRBV5-6	ASAVRPREDTQY
TRBJ1-2	TRBV7-9	ASSLDYRDRDS
TRBJ1-2	TRBV7-8	ASSQDRNYGYT
TRBJ1-5	TRBV29-1	SVEVGQGNQPQH
TRBJ2-1	TRBV15	ATSEGDGGGAYNEQF
TRBJ2-3	TRBV6-1	ASSEANNLAGDPTDTQY
TRBJ2-2	TRBV29-1	SVATGSLTGELF
TRBJ1-3	TRBV28	ASSLYLYRSGNTIY
TRBJ2-1	TRBV19	ASSIMRGAVEQF
TRBJ2-7	TRBV2	ASSQTGGSGGELYEQY
TRBJ1-5	TRBV6-5	ASSHNRGRNQPQH
TRBJ2-1	TRBV19	ASTLLQGKPLVTPYNEQF
TRBJ2-6	TRBV6-1	ASSEVARYSGANVLT
TRBJ1-1	TRBV10-3	AISESTGYTEAF
TRBJ2-5	TRBV9	ASSVARRGGQETQY
TRBJ2-3	TRBV2	ASSAGLGVRTDTQY
TRBJ1-5	TRBV7-2	ASSLGGTASYSNQPQH
TRBJ1-2	TRBV9	ASSGGFGQGHGYT
TRBJ2-7	TRBV5-8	ASSRDRDYEQY
TRBJ1-1	TRBV4-1	ASSQATGGTGTTEAF
TRBJ1-4	TRBV5-1	ASSLTGATNEKLF
TRBJ1-1	TRBV6-6	ASSYSQVNTEAF
TRBJ2-7	TRBV7-9	ASSLARTSGGAYEQY
TRBJ2-5	TRBV5-1	ASSLERFQETQY
TRBJ2-5	TRBV7-2	ASSLAGREGETQY
TRBJ1-1	TRBV6-5	ASSYSGGRLPEAF
TRBJ2-2	TRBV10-3	AMGPQGTIANTGELF
TRBJ2-1	TRBV4-2	ASSPPDREDNEQF
TRBJ1-3	TRBV18	ASSPGQPGNTIY
TRBJ2-3	TRBV5-1	ASSPGTITDTQY
TRBJ2-7	TRBV9	ASSQWTSSYEQY
TRBJ1-6	TRBV13	ASSLGGTGGRSPLH
TRBJ1-1	TRBV5-1	ASSQGHRGNTEAF
TRBJ1-1	TRBV10-3	AISDPTGGNTEAF
TRBJ1-5	TRBV7-6	ASSPGTEGYNQPQH
TRBJ1-2	TRBV6-1	ASTGRESSKYGYT
TRBJ2-3	TRBV13	ASSLLAGGGTQY
TRBJ2-7	TRBV5-4	ASSRPGLKSYEQY
TRBJ2-1	TRBV2	ASSETRGGYNEQF